A selection of T cell receptor beta chains follows, all from one sample in a study of T cells in Graves' hyperthyroidism and ophthalmopathy. In TCRdb, the multiplex PCR reads were re-called with MiXCR into one record per CDR3 protein. The repertoire consists of a few hundred thousand distinct CDR3 sequences, with under 60% occurring once and the leading ten covering roughly 19%. The specimen sequenced was peripheral blood or thyroid tissue (not recorded which). These receptors were obtained from an adult woman with Graves' disease, either hyperthyroidism or ophthalmopathy (not recorded which). Both conserved end residues are part of each CDR3. The D gene is left open where the match is weak. Clone sizes are given selectively: once, few, many, or a class where the clone is expanded.

j_call,d_call,clone_size,v_call,cdr3_aa,cdr3_nt
TRBJ1-2,TRBD1,-,TRBV14,CASSHTETGGYGYTF,TGTGCCAGCAGCCATACGGAGACAGGGGGCTATGGCTACACCTTC
TRBJ1-6,-,many,TRBV7-9,CAVRQANSPLHF,TGTGCCGTCAGACAGGCGAATTCACCCCTCCACTTT
TRBJ2-6,-,-,TRBV5-8,CASSPVAGRGANVLTF,TGTGCCAGCAGCCCAGTCGCGGGGAGGGGGGCCAACGTCCTGACTTTC
TRBJ2-7,-,-,TRBV6-5,CASSYGQGGYEQYF,TGTGCCAGCAGTTACGGGCAGGGAGGCTACGAGCAGTACTTC
TRBJ2-7,-,many,TRBV14,CASSQLSRREQYF,TGTGCCAGCAGCCAACTAAGTCGCCGCGAGCAGTACTTC
TRBJ2-7,-,once,TRBV11-2,CASSTRRTGEQYF,TGTGCCAGCAGCACCCGACGGACCGGGGAGCAGTACTTC
TRBJ1-6,-,many,TRBV7-9,CASSLGRNNSPLHF,TGTGCCAGCAGTTTGGGACGGAATAATTCACCCCTCCACTTT
TRBJ2-2,-,many,TRBV19,CASSIWSANTGELFF,TGTGCCAGTAGTATATGGTCAGCAAACACCGGGGAGCTGTTTTTT
TRBJ1-4,-,-,TRBV4-1,CASSLKAGANEKLFF,TGCGCCAGCAGCCTGAAGGCGGGGGCTAATGAAAAACTGTTTTTT
TRBJ1-5,-,-,TRBV5-1,CASSPAGGNNQPQHF,TGCGCCAGCAGCCCGGCAGGAGGAAACAATCAGCCCCAGCATTTT
TRBJ2-5,-,once,TRBV5-1,CASSLRQGSQETQYF,TGCGCCAGCAGCTTGCGTCAGGGGAGTCAAGAGACCCAGTACTTC
TRBJ2-2,TRBD2,few,TRBV9,CASSVSSGRVGELFF,TGTGCCAGCAGCGTATCTAGCGGGAGAGTAGGGGAGCTGTTTTTT
TRBJ2-7,-,-,TRBV20-1,CSARDAAGRYF,TGCAGTGCTAGAGATGCGGCAGGGCGGTACTTC
TRBJ2-7,-,few,TRBV3-1,CASSTQTAGQYF,TGTGCCAGCAGCACCCAGACCGCCGGGCAGTACTTC
TRBJ1-1,-,few,TRBV7-3,CASSLQPDTEAFF,TGTGCCAGCAGCTTACAGCCGGACACTGAAGCTTTCTTT
TRBJ2-7,TRBD2,many,TRBV7-9,CASSLPGTSGYEQYF,TGTGCCAGCAGCTTACCCGGGACTAGCGGTTACGAGCAGTACTTC
TRBJ1-6,-,once,TRBV6-6,CASRGGITSPLHF,TGTGCCAGCAGGGGGGGAATCACTTCACCCCTCCACTTT
TRBJ1-5,TRBD1,-,TRBV5-5,CASSSGSRTGGFNQPQHF,TGTGCCAGCAGCTCTGGGTCGAGGACAGGGGGCTTCAATCAGCCCCAGCATTTT
TRBJ1-1,-,many,TRBV6-1,CASSEVQEYTEAFF,TGTGCCAGCAGTGAAGTACAGGAATACACTGAAGCTTTCTTT
TRBJ2-7,-,few,TRBV28,CARRGSYEQYF,TGTGCTAGGCGGGGCAGCTACGAGCAGTACTTC